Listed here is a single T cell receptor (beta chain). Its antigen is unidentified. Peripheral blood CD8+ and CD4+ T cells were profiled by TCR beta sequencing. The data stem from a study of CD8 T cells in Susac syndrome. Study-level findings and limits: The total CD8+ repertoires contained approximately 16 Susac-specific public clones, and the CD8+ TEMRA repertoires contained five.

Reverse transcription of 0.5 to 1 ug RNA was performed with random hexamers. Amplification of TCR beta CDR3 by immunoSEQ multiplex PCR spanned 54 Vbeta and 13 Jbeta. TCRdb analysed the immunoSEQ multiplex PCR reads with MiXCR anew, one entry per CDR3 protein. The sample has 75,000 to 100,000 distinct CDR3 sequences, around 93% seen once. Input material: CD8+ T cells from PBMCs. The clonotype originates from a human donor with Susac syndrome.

CDR3 DNA sequence: TGTGCCAGCAGCTTAGCTCCGACTTCACAAGATACGCAGTATTTT. Translating gives CASSLAPTSQDTQYF. The J gene is TRBJ2-3, the V gene TRBV7-9; D is unresolved. The CDR3 covers 15 residues. Trimming took off 0 bases at V and 5 bases at J, with 12 bases between the two ends. Germline CDR1 and CDR2: SEHNR and FQNEAQ (reference sequence).